Reported below is one T cell receptor (beta chain). What it binds is not known. The data derive from a study of T cell responses to AZD1222 COVID-19 vaccine. The study's findings and limits: Nearly half of spike-specific TCRs reportedly go after variant regions that carry no mutations. Dominant CD4 TCR responses targeted spike regions 160-218 and 743-854. Only after the peak T cell response were repertoires sampled. After two AZD1222 doses, spike-specific TCR breadth and depth rose versus day 0.

V was clipped by 5 bases and J by 4 bases, with 17 bases between them. The CDR3 length is 15 residues. CDR1 is MDHEN, CDR2 SYDVKM, per germline. The table came from immunoSEQ multiplex PCR; TCRdb's copy has only in-frame clones and leaves some out. The table lists around 150,000 clones, almost 95% of them singletons. The TCR sequence derives from an adult in good health. Material: peripheral blood, obtained on day 0 of AZD1222 vaccination. The J gene is TRBJ1-1, the V gene TRBV28, with D perhaps matching TRBD1 (5 bases). The CDR3 nucleotides are TGTGCCAGCAGTCCCCCGTTAGGGGTTGCCACTGAAGCTTTCTTT. Protein product: CASSPPLGVATEAFF.